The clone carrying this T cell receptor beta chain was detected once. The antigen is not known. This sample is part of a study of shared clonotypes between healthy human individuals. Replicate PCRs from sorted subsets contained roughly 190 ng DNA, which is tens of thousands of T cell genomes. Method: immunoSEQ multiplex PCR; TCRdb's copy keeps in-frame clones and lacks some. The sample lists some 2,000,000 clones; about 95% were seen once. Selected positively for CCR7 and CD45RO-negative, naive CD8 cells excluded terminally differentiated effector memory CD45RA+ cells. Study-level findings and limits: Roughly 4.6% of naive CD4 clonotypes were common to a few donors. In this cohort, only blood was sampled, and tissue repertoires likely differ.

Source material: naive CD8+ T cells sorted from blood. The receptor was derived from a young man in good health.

CDR3 DNA sequence: TGCGCCAGCAGCCAAGATTTTCCCGGTGAGGGGGCTAATGAAAAACTGTTTTTT. Translation: CASSQDFPGEGANEKLFF. V is TRBV4-1 and J is TRBJ1-4, with D possibly TRBD1 on 6 matching bases. Germline V gene lookup returns CDR1 MGHRA and CDR2 YSYEKL. V lost 0 bases and J 3 bases, leaving 17 bases between the germline ends. CDR3 size: 18 residues.